This TCR beta chain is drawn from a study of regulatory T cells in long-lasting Graves disease. This clonotype was seen many times. The time point was: newly diagnosed GD, antithyroid drugs for less than 3 months. The TCR library was made from RNA extracted from PBMCs. Patients all came to the study from an endocrinology department in Xi'an, China. Arm-PCR of CDR3 regions with iRepertoire HTBI primers generated TCR beta libraries. TCRdb reanalysed the multiplex PCR reads using MiXCR and keeps one entry per CDR3 protein. The table shows about 330,000 distinct CDR3 sequences, with around 15% occurring only once. Germline values: CDR1 MDHEN, CDR2 SYDVKM. The ends lost 5 bases at V and 5 bases at J; junction bases unmatched: 13. The CDR3 consists of 17 residues. These data were likewise used in another study, on T cells in Graves' hyperthyroidism and ophthalmopathy.

V is TRBV28 and J is TRBJ2-5; 11 nucleotides line up with TRBD1. The sequence came from a woman between 18 and 29 years old with Graves disease. The material was peripheral blood mononuclear cells (PBMCs), obtained at new diagnosis, from a patient treated with antithyroid drugs. The chain's CDR3 is CASSHISGTGGGETQYF. The CDR3 coding sequence is TGTGCCAGCAGTCACATATCCGGGACAGGGGGAGGGGAGACCCAGTACTTC.